These 16 T cell receptor beta chains share one sample of origin, sequenced in a study of blood T cell repertoires in COVID-19. TCRdb's copy holds only in-frame clones and misses some; the assay was immunoSEQ multiplex PCR. The table shows approximately 200,000 clones, with roughly 79% occurring only once. The sample taken for sequencing was peripheral blood. The receptors here all came from a man aged 55-75 years with active or convalescent COVID-19.

The chain uses TRBV6-5 and TRBJ1-1, with unresolved D. The CDR3 consists of 15 residues. The germline CDR1 and CDR2 sequences are MNHEY and SVGAGI. Trimming shortened V by 0 bases and J by 6 bases, and 14 bases separated the two germline ends. The CDR3 DNA is TGTGCCAGCAGTTACTCGACCGGGTCCTTCCCTGAAGCTTTCTTT. It encodes CASSYSTGSFPEAFF.

The chain employs TRBV19 and TRBJ2-2, with TRBD2 identical over 9 bases. Per the germline V gene, CDR1 is LNHDA and CDR2 is SQIVND (reference sequence). V shed 3 bases and J 4 bases; nucleotides not matched to a gene: 6. This CDR3 is built from 16 residues. Written as DNA, the CDR3 is TGTGCCAGTAGTATCGTTAGCGGGAGAAGCACCGGGGAGCTGTTTTTT. This codes for CASSIVSGRSTGELFF.

CDR3 bases: TGTGCCAGCAGTGGGGGCCCTTATAGCAATCAGCCCCAGCATTTT. Its translation is CASSGGPYSNQPQHF. The chain recombines TRBV28 with TRBJ1-5, with D perhaps TRBD1 (6 bases). Trimming shortened V by 5 bases and J by 0 bases, and 11 bases separated the two germline ends. Germline lookup yields CDR1 MDHEN and CDR2 SYDVKM. This CDR3 comprises 15 residues.

This clone was observed once. The chain is built from TRBV6-4 and TRBJ1-5; a possible D gene is TRBD1 (6 bases). V was pared by 0 bases and J by 7 bases, with 7 bases between. Germline assignment: CDR1 MRHNA and CDR2 SNTAGT. The CDR3 totals 13 residues. CDR3 amino acids: CASSDSTGQPQHF. The CDR3 coding sequence is TGTGCCAGCAGTGACTCAACAGGGCAGCCCCAGCATTTT.

This chain connects TRBV5-1 to TRBJ2-1; D perhaps matches TRBD1 (5 bases). Trimming took 4 bases from V and 6 from J, leaving 8 bases between them. The length of the CDR3 is 12 residues. Germline values: CDR1 SGHRS, CDR2 YFSETQ. The CDR3 bases are TGCGCCAGCAGCCTACAGGTCAATGAGCAGTTCTTC. Translation: CASSLQVNEQFF.

In this sample, this clone turned up a few times. The chain recombines TRBV6-2 or TRBV6-3 with TRBJ1-1, with 8 bases fitting TRBD1. The V gene end was trimmed by 2 bases and the J gene end by 0 bases; junction bases not matched to a gene: 5. Per the germline V gene, CDR1 is MNHEY and CDR2 is SVGEGT. This CDR3 is 16 amino acids long. The CDR3 reads CASSYGQGAVNTEAFF. CDR3 bases: TGTGCCAGCAGTTACGGCCAGGGGGCTGTGAACACTGAAGCTTTCTTT.

The J gene is TRBJ2-2, the V gene TRBV29-1; D is possibly TRBD1 (5 bases). V was shortened by 5 bases and J by 3 bases, with 13 bases between the two germline ends. The CDR3 extends over 14 amino acids. The germline V gene has CDR1 SQVTM and CDR2 ANQGSEA. The CDR3 nucleotides are TGCAGCGTTCAAGTGTTCAGGGACACCGGGGAGCTGTTTTTT. Amino acid sequence: CSVQVFRDTGELFF.

The gene calls are TRBV9 and TRBJ2-1, with 10 bases matching TRBD2. Germline CDR1 and CDR2: SGDLS and YYNGEE. The CDR3 extends over 15 amino acids. V lost 9 bases to trimming and J lost 7 bases; unmatched junction nucleotides: 13. This CDR3 is CATKRVSGRVNEQFF. In DNA form, the CDR3 reads TGTGCCACTAAACGGGTCAGCGGGAGGGTTAATGAGCAGTTCTTC.

The genes are TRBV7-9 and TRBJ1-1; unclear D gene. With 1 base removed from V and 10 bases from J, the gap between germline ends came to 10 bases. Per germline, CDR1 SEHNR and CDR2 FQNEAQ (reference sequence). This CDR3 has 12 amino acids. In DNA, the CDR3 is TGTGCCAGCAGCTTAGTGTACTCAACAGCTTTCTTT. It encodes CASSLVYSTAFF.

On this clone itself: The same CDR3 can be traced to other DNA sequences in this sample. V is TRBV18 and J is TRBJ2-3; D is uncertain. Trimming removed 3 bases from V and 5 bases from J, with 6 bases in between. CDR3 length: 12 amino acids. CDR1 is KGHSH, CDR2 LQKENI, per germline. This CDR3 is CASSPSGDTQYF. The DNA for the CDR3 is TGTGCCAGCTCACCTTCCGGAGATACGCAGTATTTT.

The chain is built from TRBV5-5 and TRBJ1-4, with TRBD1 identical over 10 bases. Unmatched junction bases numbered 6, after V lost 4 bases and J lost 6 bases. Germline CDR1 SGHKS, CDR2 YYEKEE (reference sequence). The CDR3 sequence is 15 residues long. CDR3 nucleotides: TGTGCCAGCAGCCCGGTAGGGACAGGGGATGAAAAACTGTTTTTT. Residues: CASSPVGTGDEKLFF.

The rearrangement links TRBV28 to TRBJ1-3; D may be TRBD1 (6 bases). V was trimmed by 3 bases and J by 7 bases, leaving 10 bases between them. CDR3 size: 13 residues. Germline loops: CDR1 MDHEN, CDR2 SYDVKM. This CDR3 reads CASSFRGVNTIYF. CDR3 DNA: TGTGCCAGCAGTTTCAGGGGAGTCAACACCATATATTTT.

About this clone itself: The same CDR3 is also encoded by other DNA sequences in this sample. The chain carries TRBV28 and TRBJ2-5; D gene ambiguous. The germline CDR1 and CDR2 sequences are MDHEN and SYDVKM. Trimming shortened V by 8 bases and J by 5 bases, and 15 bases separated the two germline ends. This CDR3 contains 13 residues. The CDR3 spells CASSLTPGETQYF. For the CDR3, the DNA is TGTGCCAGCTCTCTCACCCCCGGGGAGACCCAGTACTTC.

The chain couples TRBV28 to TRBJ1-1, with D unresolved. In germline, CDR1 is MDHEN, CDR2 SYDVKM. Deletions cut 6 bases from V and 5 bases from J, with 10 bases between. The CDR3 consists of 12 residues. The CDR3 reads CASSTGNTEAFF. DNA for the CDR3: TGTGCCAGCAGCACGGGGAATACTGAAGCTTTCTTT.

V and J are TRBV27 and TRBJ1-6; D gene ambiguous. Germline assignment: CDR1 MNHEY and CDR2 SMNVEV (reference sequence). The CDR3 has 13 residues. V lost 7 bases and J lost 8, with 12 bases in between. The CDR3 loop is CASTPQQHSPLHF. CDR3 DNA sequence: TGTGCCAGCACCCCACAGCAACATTCACCCCTCCACTTT.

This chain connects TRBV10-3 to TRBJ2-5, with D unclear. The V end was cut by 6 bases, the J end by 2 bases, with 16 bases between. CDR1 ENHRY and CDR2 SYGVKD come from the germline V gene. The CDR3 runs to 15 residues. CDR3 amino acids: CAISPIISEQETQYF. DNA for the CDR3: TGTGCCATCAGCCCAATAATTTCGGAGCAAGAGACCCAGTACTTC.